This paragraph reports one T cell receptor beta chain. Only in-frame clones appear in the TCRdb table, and some are missing; sequencing was by immunoSEQ multiplex PCR. In the table there are some 200,000 clones, roughly nine tenths of which are singletons. The data derive from a study of cytomegalovirus exposure and HLA in healthy donors. The CDR3 has 13 amino acids. The germline CDR1 and CDR2 sequences are MNHNY and SVGAGI (reference sequence). The ends lost 6 bases at V and 4 bases at J; junction bases unmatched: 6. This chain links TRBV6-6 with TRBJ2-7; 7 nucleotides agree with TRBD1. This receptor was identified in a man aged 30-40 years in good health and CMV-seropositive. Material for sequencing was PBMCs. The CDR3 DNA follows: TGTGCCAGCAGGTACCGGGACAGTTACGAGCAGTACTTC. This codes for CASRYRDSYEQYF.